What follows are 4 T cell receptor beta chains derived from one specimen sequenced in a study of T cell responses to AZD1222 COVID-19 vaccine. TCRdb keeps only in-frame clones here, not all; method: immunoSEQ multiplex PCR. The sample includes some 100,000 clones, about 89% of them seen just once. Sample: peripheral blood, taken 28 days after the second AZD1222 dose. All receptors come from an adult who received the AZD1222 COVID-19 vaccine.

This clone occurred a few times. This chain connects TRBV27 to TRBJ2-7; a weak D match, TRBD2 (5 bases). V gave up 1 base and J gave up 8 bases, with 12 bases separating them. This CDR3 has 13 residues. Germline-derived CDR1 and CDR2 are MNHEY and SMNVEV (reference sequence). CDR3 protein: CASSLYPGSQQYF. The CDR3 region has the DNA TGTGCCAGCAGTTTATATCCGGGGAGTCAGCAGTACTTC.

CDR3 sequence: CASSQTDTQYF. The CDR3 coding sequence is TGTGCCAGCAGCCAGACAGATACGCAGTATTTT. The chain joins TRBV4-2 to TRBJ2-3; D is undetermined. Germline V gives CDR1 LGHNA, CDR2 YNFKEQ. Deletions cut 3 bases from V and 3 bases from J, with 1 base between. The CDR3 is 11 residues long.

The chain has TRBV10-3 and TRBJ1-1; D might be TRBD1 (5 bases). This CDR3 comprises 15 residues. Trimming stripped 3 bases from V and 4 bases from J, with 15 bases between. CDR1 is ENHRY, CDR2 SYGVKD, per germline. The CDR3 DNA follows: TGTGCCATCAGTGACTCTCGTGACAGCCTCACTGAAGCTTTCTTT. Translated: CAISDSRDSLTEAFF.

The chain joins TRBV5-1 to TRBJ2-2, with 10 bases fitting TRBD1. There are 16 residues in the CDR3. V shed 4 bases, J shed 4 bases, and the junction held 7 bases outside the gene matches. CDR1 is SGHRS, CDR2 YFSETQ, per germline. The CDR3 is CASSPSRTGGTGELFF. The DNA for the CDR3 is TGCGCCAGCAGCCCGTCGAGGACAGGGGGCACCGGGGAGCTGTTTTTT.